This T cell receptor beta chain was recovered during a study of blood T cell repertoires in COVID-19 (dated by TCRdb to about 2020). Background on the whole study: Collaborator samples came from the United States, Italy and Spain and covered acute and convalescent phases of COVID-19. A de-identified subject ID, COVID-19 status, age in years and sex were almost always included in the sample metadata. Where available, HLA class I and class II types were obtained from metadata supplied by the sample provider rather than from assay-based typing. The material from the prospective study consisted of cDNA or gDNA derived from T cells, B-cell-depleted T cells, or PBMCs. Subjects who had been exposed to COVID-19, were actively infected with it, or had recovered from it provided the deeply sampled blood TCRbeta repertoires that made up the dataset. The repertoires were released in a freely available public database intended as a resource for research on the immune response to SARS-CoV-2. The samples were drawn from two sources: the first 160 participants of the ongoing ImmuneRACE study, and 1,000 to 1,500 subjects contributed by 6 global collaborators. What the work shows at the level of the full study, not this receptor alone: The quantity of clinical and demographic metadata differed by source and by participant and was supplied without curation.

Comments on this clone: Its antigen target is currently unknown. No base-level quality is on record; no much larger clone is a single base apart.

The immunoSEQ Assay, a bias-controlled multiplex PCR, was used to amplify TCRbeta CDR3 regions from genomic DNA. The paper's processing steps were these. Within the assay, amplification of reference gene primers was used to estimate how many nucleated cells each sample contained. To quantify the absolute abundance of each unique TCRbeta CDR3 rearrangement, sequence reads were collapsed and filtered. For each sample, productive Simpson clonality was calculated as the square root of Simpson's diversity index across productive rearrangements. As stored in TCRdb, this immuneACCESS dataset retains in-frame rearrangements with V and J assigned. A fraction of the clones does not appear; measured against another copy, unresolved V genes explain less than half of the discrepancy, and the remainder lacks a known reason. V, J and clone size were drawn from that table, and D and trimming were deduced from the DNA. For this sample there are about 280,000 clones; 88% appear just once. The top ten hold about 8.6% of the sample.

CDR3 length: 13 amino acids, cysteine to phenylalanine. Here the CDR3 DNA is all that survives: 39 bases in frame from base 1. The trim is 7 bases for V and 7 bases for J, with a gap of 16 bases between the germline ends. The germline V gene sets CDR1 to MRHNA and CDR2 to SNTAGT. Each collaborating institution followed its own protocols to collect whole blood in K2EDTA tubes. Collaborator samples were shipped for TCRbeta analysis as frozen whole blood, isolated PBMCs, or DNA extracted from either sample type. The sequence was collected from a man in his late teens or twenties with active or convalescent COVID-19. The sequenced material came from peripheral blood. Rearrangement joined TRBV6-4 to TRBJ1-2; perhaps TRBD1 is the D gene, with 5 bases matching. In nucleotide form, the sequence is TGTGCCAGCAACCCAACCGGGAGGGGTGGCTACACCTTC. Translated, this is CASNPTGRGGYTF.